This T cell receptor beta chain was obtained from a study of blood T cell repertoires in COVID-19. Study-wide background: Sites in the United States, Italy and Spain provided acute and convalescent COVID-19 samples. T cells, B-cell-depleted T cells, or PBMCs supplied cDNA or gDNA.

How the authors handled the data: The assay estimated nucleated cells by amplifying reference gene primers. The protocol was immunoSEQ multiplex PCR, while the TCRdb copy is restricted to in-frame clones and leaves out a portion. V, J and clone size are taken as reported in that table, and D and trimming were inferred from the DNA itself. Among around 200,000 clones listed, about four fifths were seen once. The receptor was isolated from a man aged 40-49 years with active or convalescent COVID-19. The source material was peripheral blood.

The CDR3 DNA reads as TGTGCCAGTAGTATAGATCGACTCACCGCGCAGTACTTC. Protein sequence: CASSIDRLTAQYF. The genes are TRBV19 and TRBJ2-7; D not resolved. The CDR3 has 13 residues. Looked up from germline, CDR1 is LNHDA and CDR2 is SQIVND (reference sequence). Trimming cost V 0 bases and J 9 bases, with 12 bases left between them.